The sequence of this T cell receptor beta chain was determined in a study of blood T cell repertoires in COVID-19 (dated by TCRdb to 2019 to 2021). General notes on the study: Samples from collaborators originated in the United States, Italy and Spain and spanned both the acute and convalescent phases of COVID-19. The material from the prospective study consisted of cDNA or gDNA derived from T cells, B-cell-depleted T cells, or PBMCs. Subjects who had been exposed to COVID-19, were actively infected with it, or had recovered from it provided the deeply sampled blood TCRbeta repertoires that made up the dataset. The repertoires were made available in a free public database intended to serve as a resource for research on the immune response to SARS-CoV-2. The samples were drawn from two sources: the first 160 participants of the ongoing ImmuneRACE study, and fewer than 1,500 subjects contributed by 6 global collaborators. Nearly every sample came with metadata listing a de-identified subject ID, COVID-19 status, age in years and sex. HLA class I and class II types, where available, came from metadata supplied by the sample provider rather than from assay-based typing. The research as a whole found: The quantity of clinical and demographic metadata differed by source and by participant and was supplied without curation.

Worth noting for this clone: Its antigen remains unidentified. The sample holds no much larger clone one base away, and base qualities are not on file.

The collaborating institutions used their own protocols to collect whole blood in K2EDTA tubes. For TCRbeta analysis, collaborator samples were shipped as frozen whole blood, as isolated PBMCs, or as DNA extracted from either sample type. The CDR3 spans 16 residues, from the cysteine through the phenylalanine. CDR3 DNA only is kept here, 48 bases in frame from base 1. Taken from the germline V gene, the CDR1 and CDR2 loops are SGHTA and FQGNSA. Germline trimming: 3 bases from V, 5 bases from J; junction bases outside gene matches: 5. TCRbeta CDR3 regions were amplified from genomic DNA by means of the immunoSEQ Assay, a bias-controlled multiplex PCR. On the study's bioinformatics: The number of nucleated cells in each sample was estimated from the amplification of reference gene primers within the assay. Sequence reads were collapsed and filtered to measure the absolute abundance of every unique TCRbeta CDR3 rearrangement. For each sample, productive Simpson clonality was calculated by taking the square root of Simpson's diversity index across productive rearrangements. TCRdb carries this immuneACCESS record with in-frame sequences only. Its versions omit some clonotypes, under half of them owing to an unresolved V gene in the studies checked, with the rest unexplained. V and J calls and clone size are given by that table; D and trimming were obtained from the DNA. The sample table shows around 70,000 clones, and about 84% are seen once. The top ten clones comprise about 14% of the sample.

This sequence originates from a human donor in a cohort sampled during active COVID-19. What was sequenced was peripheral blood. Recombination linked TRBV7-2 to TRBJ2-3, and TRBD2 aligns with 13 junction nucleotides. DNA sequence: TGTGCCAGCAGCTTTAGTGGACTAGCGGGAGAAGATACGCAGTATTTT. Its translation reads: CASSFSGLAGEDTQYF. With the portions outside the CDR3 filled from the reference TRBV7-2 and TRBJ2-3 genes, the complete variable region becomes GAGVSQSPSNKVTEKGKDVELRCDPISGHTALYWYRQSLGQGLEFLIYFQGNSAPDKSGLPSDRFSAERTGGSVSTLTIQRTQQEDSAVYLCASSFSGLAGEDTQYFGPGTRLTVL.